This T cell receptor (beta chain) was sequenced in a study of T cells after yellow fever vaccination. Findings of the study overall: Subsequent to the booster, the majority of primary-vaccination clones reappeared (under 98% CD4, 80% to 90% CD8).

V was shortened by 1 base and J by 0 bases, with 10 bases between the two germline ends. The CDR3 has 15 residues. Per the germline V gene, CDR1 is MNHNS and CDR2 is SASEGT. Ten or more counts support this clonotype. One entry per CDR3 protein, called by TCRdb with MiXCR from the 5' RACE reads. This sample carries approximately 31,000 distinct CDR3 sequences, roughly a tenth of them seen once, and the ten largest clones take around 12%. The receptor was isolated from a man between 18 and 35 years old who received the YFV17D yellow fever vaccine. The chain couples TRBV6-1 to TRBJ2-7, with D tentatively TRBD2 (6 bases). The sample in question was PBMCs, either bulk or a sorted T-cell subset (CD4+, CD8+, memory, or dextramer-sorted; not recorded which), obtained approximately 15 days after the first yellow fever vaccination. The CDR3 region has the DNA TGTGCCAGCAGTGAAGGGGACTCGAGCTCCTACGAGCAGTACTTC. It yields the protein CASSEGDSSSYEQYF.